Following are 32 T cell receptor beta chains from one sample sequenced in a study of metastatic and nonmetastatic thyroid tumors. Every patient was untreated before thyroid surgery. TCRdb reprocessed the PCR reads via MiXCR. The sample holds 12,000 or so clones, roughly 30% seen once. The material sequenced was tumor tissue. Receptors were obtained from a female donor with papillary thyroid cancer or a benign thyroid nodule (not recorded which). Some clones in this sample may be carry-over from other donors' samples.

By share of the sample, this clone is medium-sized. The chain couples TRBV20-1 to TRBJ1-1, with a possible D match to TRBD1 (5 bases). The germline gives CDR1 DFQATT, CDR2 SNEGSKA (reference sequence). Trimming pared 6 bases from V and 3 bases from J, leaving 14 bases between. CDR3 size: 13 residues. In DNA form, the CDR3 reads TGCAGTGCCATCTGGTCGGGGGACACTGAAGCTTTCTTT. Translating it yields CSAIWSGDTEAFF.

The chain combines TRBV5-1 with TRBJ2-7; 7 bases are shared with TRBD1. CDR1 and CDR2 (germline): SGHRS, YFSETQ. This CDR3 contains 14 residues. Trimming removed 7 bases from V and 0 bases from J; junction bases left unmatched: 7. The CDR3 loop reads CASGYTGASYEQYF. The CDR3, as DNA: TGCGCCAGCGGTTATACAGGGGCCTCCTACGAGCAGTACTTC.

The table lists this clone with a few counts. The rearrangement links TRBV27 to TRBJ2-7, with 10 bases that match TRBD1. This CDR3 region has 14 residues. Germline assignment: CDR1 MNHEY and CDR2 SMNVEV (reference sequence). With V trimmed by 8 bases and J by 6 bases, 10 bases remained unmatched. The DNA for the CDR3 is TGTGCCAGCTCAAGTCGGGACAGGGGAAGCGAGCAGTACTTC. It is translated as CASSSRDRGSEQYF.

In its sample, this clone was seen a few times. A junction boundary mismatches the germline segment, possibly from a read error. This chain joins TRBV28 and TRBJ2-7; D possibly corresponds to TRBD1 (5 bases). The CDR3 extends over 13 amino acids. Germline V lookup: CDR1 MDHEN, CDR2 SYDVKM. CDR3 region: CASILSPRGQQYF. The CDR3 coding sequence is TGTGCCAGCATTTTATCTCCAAGGGGCCAGCAGTACTTC.

This chain connects TRBV18 to TRBJ2-5, with D unresolved. V lost 0 bases to trimming and J lost 3 bases, with 5 bases between them. Germline-derived CDR1 and CDR2 are KGHSH and LQKENI. This CDR3 is built from 13 residues. The DNA of the CDR3 is TGTGCCAGCTCACCACCGCTAGAAGAGACCCAGTACTTC. It specifies CASSPPLEETQYF.

This clone was detected ten times or more. This chain connects TRBV27 to TRBJ1-4, with D maybe TRBD1 (6 bases). Germline V lookup: CDR1 MNHEY, CDR2 SMNVEV (reference sequence). The CDR3 runs to 14 residues. V was cut by 5 bases and J by 3 bases, with 10 bases left in between. The CDR3 coding sequence is TGTGCCAGCAGTCGGGGGCCGTCTAATGAAAAACTGTTTTTT. Translation: CASSRGPSNEKLFF.

The chain has TRBV28 and TRBJ2-7, with D unclear. CDR1 is MDHEN, CDR2 SYDVKM, per germline. The CDR3 has 13 amino acids. V dropped 3 bases and J dropped 5 bases, with 11 bases sitting between them. DNA of the CDR3: TGTGCCAGCAGTTTTCTGCAGGCTAACGAGCAGTACTTC. The encoded protein is CASSFLQANEQYF.

To note about this clone: One end of the junction varies from germline; a read error may be responsible. This chain joins TRBV4-1 and TRBJ2-2; a possible D gene is TRBD2 (5 bases). Per germline, CDR1 MGHRA and CDR2 YSYEKL. CDR3 length: 12 amino acids. This CDR3 reads CASFGETGELFF. Here the CDR3 DNA reads TGCGCCAGCTTCGGGGAAACCGGTGAGCTGTTTTTT.

The chain links TRBV7-9 to TRBJ2-1, with D tentatively TRBD1 or TRBD2 (5 bases each). V was clipped by 4 bases and J by 7 bases, with 11 bases between them. Germline V gene sequence: CDR1 SEHNR, CDR2 FQNEAQ (reference sequence). The CDR3 covers 13 residues. The CDR3 loop is CASSYRGVNEQFF. In DNA form, the CDR3 reads TGTGCCAGCAGCTACCGAGGGGTTAATGAGCAGTTCTTC.

The chain combines TRBV4-3 with TRBJ1-5; D perhaps matches TRBD1 (5 bases). This CDR3 is built from 15 residues. Germline assignment: CDR1 LGHNA and CDR2 YSLEER. V lost 0 bases and J lost 5, with 11 bases in between. CDR3 bases: TGCGCCAGCAGCCAAGATTTCGGGGGGGATCAGCCCCAGCATTTT. Its translation is CASSQDFGGDQPQHF.

In this sample, this clone turned up many times. V and J are TRBV5-5 and TRBJ1-4; 7 bases align to TRBD1. V was clipped by 0 bases and J by 7 bases; unmatched bases: 12. CDR3 length equals 17 residues. From germline, CDR1 is SGHKS and CDR2 YYEKEE (reference sequence). The CDR3 sequence: CASSLDLTGLRGEKLFF. The CDR3, as DNA: TGTGCCAGCAGCTTGGATCTGACAGGGCTACGTGGTGAAAAACTGTTTTTT.

Only a few counts were recorded for this clone. The rearrangement joins TRBV5-6 to TRBJ2-7, with D hard to call. The V end lost 1 base, the J end lost 7 bases, and 12 bases lay between the germline ends. The CDR3 spans 13 residues. From germline, CDR1 is SGHDT and CDR2 YYEEEE. CDR3 sequence reads: CASSLSPLREQYF. DNA of the CDR3: TGTGCCAGCAGCTTGTCGCCCCTCCGGGAGCAGTACTTC. Complete variable domain (other parts from reference TRBV5-6 and TRBJ2-7): DAGVTQSPTHLIKTRGQQVTLRCSPKSGHDTVSWYQQALGQGPQFIFQYYEEEERQRGNFPDRFSGHQFPNYSSELNVNALLLGDSALYLCASSLSPLREQYFGPGTRLTVT.

V gene TRBV10-3 combines with J gene TRBJ1-5, with D tentatively TRBD1 (6 bases). V was clipped by 4 bases and J by 7 bases, with 11 bases between them. CDR1 and CDR2 from the germline V gene are ENHRY and SYGVKD. CDR3 size: 13 residues. CDR3 bases: TGTGCCATCAGTGGGGACACCATACAGCCCCAGCATTTT. It codes for CAISGDTIQPQHF.

DNA of the CDR3: TGTGCCAGCAGTTTTCAGGGGACGCAGTATTTT. Translating it yields CASSFQGTQYF. The chain has TRBV5-8 and TRBJ2-3; possible D gene TRBD1, 6 bases. V was cut by 5 bases and J by 9 bases, with 10 bases left in between. The CDR3 spans 11 residues. Looked up from germline, CDR1 is SGHTS and CDR2 is YDEGEE.

The CDR3 DNA is TGTGCCAGCAGCTACGACATCCACAATGAGCAGTTCTTC. Translation gives CASSYDIHNEQFF. The V gene is TRBV7-9, the J gene TRBJ2-1, with D hard to call. CDR3 length: 13 residues. Trimming pared 4 bases from V and 5 bases from J, leaving 9 bases between. Germline-derived CDR1 and CDR2 are SEHNR and FQNEAQ (reference sequence).

The chain links TRBV2 to TRBJ2-5; 7 nucleotides match TRBD1. With V trimmed by 6 bases and J by 2 bases, 6 bases remained unmatched. This CDR3 has 14 amino acids. CDR1 and CDR2 from the germline V gene are SNHLY and FYNNEI. This CDR3 is CASSARGQQETQYF. CDR3 bases: TGTGCCAGCAGCGCCAGGGGACAGCAAGAGACCCAGTACTTC.

V is TRBV12-3 or TRBV12-4 and J is TRBJ2-7; D remains ambiguous. The CDR3 has 11 residues. Trimming left V 1 base short and J 6 bases short, with 4 bases between. The CDR3 nucleotides are TGTGCCAGCAGTTTAGGCGGCGAGCAGTACTTC. Protein product: CASSLGGEQYF.

J is TRBJ2-3 and V is TRBV28, with 7 positions matching TRBD1. Germline V gene lookup returns CDR1 MDHEN and CDR2 SYDVKM. The CDR3 extends over 14 amino acids. V lost 6 bases, J lost 2 bases, and 5 bases stayed unmatched. CDR3 in amino acids: CASSRDSYTDTQYF. DNA for the CDR3: TGTGCCAGCAGCCGGGACAGCTACACAGATACGCAGTATTTT.

This clone has more than one count but fewer than ten. The chain has TRBV6-2 or TRBV6-3 and TRBJ2-7; D unclear. This CDR3 is built from 14 residues. Germline CDR1 is MNHEY and CDR2 is SVGEGT. V was shortened by 0 bases and J by 6 bases, with 12 bases between the two germline ends. The DNA for the CDR3 is TGTGCCAGCAGTTACTCCGCTCGAAACTCCGAGCAGTACTTC. Residues: CASSYSARNSEQYF.

A few counts support this clone. The chain carries TRBV19 and TRBJ1-1, with D uncertain. V was pared by 3 bases and J by 5 bases, with 13 bases between. The CDR3 is 14 residues long. Germline CDR1 LNHDA, CDR2 SQIVND (reference sequence). The CDR3 nucleotides read TGTGCCAGTAGTATTGGAGGGAAGTGGACTGAAGCTTTCTTT. The encoded protein is CASSIGGKWTEAFF.

This clone is deemed medium-sized (0.01 to 0.1%). The chain employs TRBV24-1 and TRBJ2-5; TRBD1 matches at 9 bases. V was clipped by 7 bases and J by 2 bases; unmatched bases: 7. The V gene's germline CDR1 is KGHDR and CDR2 SFDVKD. The CDR3 runs 15 residues. The CDR3 sequence is CATSLTGQGQETQYF. The CDR3 region has the DNA TGTGCCACCAGCCTGACGGGACAGGGTCAAGAGACCCAGTACTTC.

This sequence joins TRBV9 and TRBJ1-6, with 8 bases matching TRBD1. V shed 4 bases, J shed 7 bases, and the junction held 10 bases outside the gene matches. The germline CDR1 and CDR2 sequences are SGDLS and YYNGEE. The CDR3 runs to 16 residues. The CDR3: CASSSLDRGGNSPLHF. The CDR3 DNA sequence: TGTGCCAGCAGCTCCCTTGACAGGGGAGGCAATTCACCCCTCCACTTT.

Relative to its sample, this clone is medium-sized. DNA for the CDR3: TGTGCCAGCAGAGAGGGGGCCAGCACTATATCTGGAAACACCATATATTTT. Encoded protein: CASREGASTISGNTIYF. The rearrangement uses TRBV6-1 and TRBJ1-3, with 7 nucleotides matching TRBD1. Germline V lookup: CDR1 MNHNS, CDR2 SASEGT. Trimming took 6 bases from V and 1 from J; bases not matched to a gene: 12. There are 17 residues in the CDR3.

In its sample, this clone was seen a few times. V and J are TRBV5-1 and TRBJ1-1; the D is unclear. The germline V gene has CDR1 SGHRS and CDR2 YFSETQ. The CDR3 spans 17 residues. The germline V and J ends were trimmed by 4 bases and 0 bases, with 19 bases remaining between them. The CDR3 is CASSPEDFGYMNTEAFF. The DNA for the CDR3 is TGCGCCAGCAGCCCCGAAGACTTTGGCTACATGAACACTGAAGCTTTCTTT.

The J gene is TRBJ2-7, the V gene TRBV4-2; D is perhaps TRBD1 or TRBD2 (6 bases each). CDR1 and CDR2 (germline): LGHNA, YNFKEQ. The V gene lost 10 bases and the J gene lost 1 base, with 11 bases spanning the gap. This CDR3 is 12 amino acids long. The CDR3, as DNA: TGTGCCACGAGGGGGGAGTCCTACGAGCAGTACTTC. It is translated as CATRGESYEQYF.

The CDR3 loop is CASSFIPTDTQYF. The CDR3 DNA is TGTGCCAGCAGCTTTATCCCCACAGATACGCAGTATTTT. The chain is built from TRBV11-2 and TRBJ2-3; D unresolved. Trimming pared 3 bases from V and 2 bases from J, leaving 6 bases between. The CDR3 is 13 amino acids. Germline V gives CDR1 SGHAT, CDR2 FQNNGV.

The V call is TRBV20-1, the J call TRBJ2-7; D might be TRBD2 (5 bases). Trimming pared 4 bases from V and 1 base from J, leaving 14 bases between. Germline loops: CDR1 DFQATT, CDR2 SNEGSKA (reference sequence). This CDR3 spans 14 amino acids. CDR3 DNA sequence: TGCAGTGCTAACCCTTTGGACTTTTCCTACGAGCAGTACTTC. Residues: CSANPLDFSYEQYF.

The J gene is TRBJ2-7, the V gene TRBV7-6; perhaps TRBD2 as D (5 bases). Germline V gives CDR1 SGHVS, CDR2 FNYEAQ. The CDR3 loop spans 15 amino acids. Trimming removed 5 bases at V and 2 bases at J, with 16 bases between. The DNA for the CDR3 is TGTGCCAGCAGCCCCCGCGGAGGAACTACCTACGAGCAGTACTTC. It codes for CASSPRGGTTYEQYF.

The chain carries TRBV20-1 and TRBJ2-3; tentatively, D is TRBD1 or TRBD2 (5 bases each). Trimming cost V 6 bases and J 1 base, with 17 bases left between them. Germline values: CDR1 DFQATT, CDR2 SNEGSKA (reference sequence). This CDR3 is 15 amino acids long. CDR3 loop: CSAGARERGTDTQYF. DNA for the CDR3: TGCAGTGCCGGGGCAAGGGAAAGGGGCACAGATACGCAGTATTTT.

The chain employs TRBV20-1 and TRBJ2-7; 10 bases line up with TRBD2. With 7 bases clipped from V and 3 bases from J, the junction kept 15 bases outside the gene matches. Germline V lookup: CDR1 DFQATT, CDR2 SNEGSKA (reference sequence). There are 16 residues in the CDR3. This chain's CDR3 is CSVPATKLAGSYEQYF. The CDR3 DNA sequence: TGCAGTGTTCCGGCTACAAAACTAGCGGGAAGCTACGAGCAGTACTTC.

This clone was detected many times. The V and J genes are TRBV29-1 and TRBJ2-3, with D hard to call. Germline CDR1 and CDR2: SQVTM and ANQGSEA. V was pared by 2 bases and J by 3 bases, with 6 bases between. CDR3 size: 12 residues. The CDR3, as DNA: TGCAGCGTTGAATACGCTACAGATACGCAGTATTTT. Translating it yields CSVEYATDTQYF.

This clone counts as medium-sized. V is TRBV27 and J is TRBJ2-2; D possibly corresponds to TRBD2 (5 bases). Germline V gives CDR1 MNHEY, CDR2 SMNVEV (reference sequence). The CDR3 extends over 13 amino acids. The V and J ends lost 5 bases and 6 bases respectively, with 10 bases between them. The CDR3 spells CASSTRDAGELFF. CDR3 nucleotide sequence: TGTGCCAGCAGTACGAGGGATGCCGGGGAGCTGTTTTTT.